This T cell receptor beta chain was documented in a study of beta chain features in type 1 diabetes. Study background: Cell yields, gender and age were similar in healthy donors and patients. Summed over all samples, the examined sorted cells came to 107,917,701. General study findings and limits: VDJ junctions in type 1 diabetes patients carried more deletions and fewer insertions. Equally in patients and controls, PCR might preferentially amplify shorter templates. TCRB CDR3s were moderately but significantly shorter in Type 1 diabetes patients in all four CD4+ subsets.

This clone has a handful of counts. The antigen is unknown. Other DNA variants within this sample encode the same CDR3. All of the isolated RNA was reverse transcribed, so expressed TCRB transcripts were sequenced. The method was immunoSEQ multiplex PCR; TCRdb's version includes in-frame clones alone and lacks a portion of them. The table records about 650,000 clones, 9.5% to 15% of them present only once. The sample taken for sequencing was naive CD4+ T cells from blood. The sequence came from a man aged 30-40 years with type 1 diabetes.

Here the CDR3 reads CASSFNNEQFF. Here the CDR3 DNA reads TGTGCCAGCAGCTTCAACAATGAGCAGTTCTTC. The genes are TRBV7-2 and TRBJ2-1; D is unresolved. The V and J ends lost 3 bases and 5 bases respectively, with 2 bases between them. Germline CDR1 SGHTA, CDR2 FQGNSA. The CDR3 totals 11 residues. Full variable domain (missing parts from reference TRBV7-2 and TRBJ2-1): GAGVSQSPSNKVTEKGKDVELRCDPISGHTALYWYRQSLGQGLEFLIYFQGNSAPDKSGLPSDRFSAERTGGSVSTLTIQRTQQEDSAVYLCASSFNNEQFFGPGTRLTVL.